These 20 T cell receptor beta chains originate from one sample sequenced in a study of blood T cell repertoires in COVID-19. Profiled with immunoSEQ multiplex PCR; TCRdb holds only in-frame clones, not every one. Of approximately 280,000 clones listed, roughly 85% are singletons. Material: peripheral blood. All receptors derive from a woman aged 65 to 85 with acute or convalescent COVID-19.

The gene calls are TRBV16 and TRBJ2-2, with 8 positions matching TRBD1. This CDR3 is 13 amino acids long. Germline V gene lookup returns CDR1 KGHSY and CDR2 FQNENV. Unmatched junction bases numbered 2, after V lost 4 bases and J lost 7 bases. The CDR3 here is CASSRTGSGELFF. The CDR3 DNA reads TGTGCCAGCAGCCGGACAGGGAGCGGGGAGCTGTTTTTT. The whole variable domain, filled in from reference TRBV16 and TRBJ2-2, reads GEEVAQTPKHLVRGEGQKAKLYCAPIKGHSYVFWYQQVLKNEFKFLISFQNENVFDETGMPKERFSAKCLPNSPCSLEIQATKLEDSAVYFCASSRTGSGELFFGEGSRLTVL.

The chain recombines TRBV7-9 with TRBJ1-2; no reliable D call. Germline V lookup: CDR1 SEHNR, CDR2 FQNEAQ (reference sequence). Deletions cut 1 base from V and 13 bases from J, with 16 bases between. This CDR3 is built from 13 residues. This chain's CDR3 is CASSLGGGMSATF. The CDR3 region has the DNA TGTGCCAGCAGCTTAGGAGGAGGGATGTCGGCCACCTTC.

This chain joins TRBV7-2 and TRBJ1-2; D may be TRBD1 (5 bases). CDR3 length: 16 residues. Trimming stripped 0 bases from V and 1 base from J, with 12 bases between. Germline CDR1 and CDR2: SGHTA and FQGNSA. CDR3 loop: CASSLASSTVNYGYTF. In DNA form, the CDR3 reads TGTGCCAGCAGCTTAGCCTCCTCGACAGTTAACTATGGCTACACCTTC.

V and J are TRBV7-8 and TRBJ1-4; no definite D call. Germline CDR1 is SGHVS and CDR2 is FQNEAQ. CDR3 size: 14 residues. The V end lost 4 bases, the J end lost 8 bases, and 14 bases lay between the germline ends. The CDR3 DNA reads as TGTGCCAGCAGCTCTGCGGGCCCAAGGGAAAAACTGTTTTTT. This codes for CASSSAGPREKLFF.

CDR3 region: CASSEGTGGTPLHF. The CDR3 nucleotides read TGTGCCAGCAGTGAGGGGACAGGGGGGACACCCCTCCACTTT. The chain is built from TRBV6-1 and TRBJ1-6; TRBD1 matches 11 bases. V lost 3 bases to trimming and J lost 11 bases; unmatched junction nucleotides: 3. The CDR3 runs to 14 residues. Germline CDR1 MNHNS, CDR2 SASEGT.

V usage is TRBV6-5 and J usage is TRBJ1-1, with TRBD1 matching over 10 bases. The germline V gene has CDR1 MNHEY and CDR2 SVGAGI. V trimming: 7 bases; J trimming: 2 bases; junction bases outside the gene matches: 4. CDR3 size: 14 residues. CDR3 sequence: CASIRTGGNTEAFF. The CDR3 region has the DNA TGTGCCAGCATACGGACAGGGGGTAACACTGAAGCTTTCTTT.

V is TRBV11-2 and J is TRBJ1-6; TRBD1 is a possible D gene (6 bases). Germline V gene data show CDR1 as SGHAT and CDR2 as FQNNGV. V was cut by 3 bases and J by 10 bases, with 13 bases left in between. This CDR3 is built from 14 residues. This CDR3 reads CASSLRNQGSPLHF. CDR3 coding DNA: TGTGCCAGCAGCTTGAGGAATCAGGGGTCACCCCTCCACTTT.

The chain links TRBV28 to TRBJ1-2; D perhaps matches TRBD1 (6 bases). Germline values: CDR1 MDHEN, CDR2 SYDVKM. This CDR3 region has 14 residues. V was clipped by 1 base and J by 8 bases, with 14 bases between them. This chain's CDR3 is CASSLYRAGEGYTF. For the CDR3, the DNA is TGTGCCAGCAGTTTATACCGGGCAGGGGAAGGCTACACCTTC.

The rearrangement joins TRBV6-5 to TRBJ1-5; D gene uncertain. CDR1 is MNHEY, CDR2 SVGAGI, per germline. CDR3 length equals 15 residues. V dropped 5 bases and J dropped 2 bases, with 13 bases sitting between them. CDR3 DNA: TGTGCCAGCAGTCAGAGCGGGGTGGGCAATCAGCCCCAGCATTTT. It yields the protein CASSQSGVGNQPQHF.

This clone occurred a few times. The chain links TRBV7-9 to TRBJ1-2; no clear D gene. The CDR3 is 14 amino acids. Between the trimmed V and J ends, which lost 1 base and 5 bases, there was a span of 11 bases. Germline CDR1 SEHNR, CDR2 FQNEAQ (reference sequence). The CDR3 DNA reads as TGTGCCAGCAGCTTAGTAGGGAGGATTTATGGCTACACCTTC. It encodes CASSLVGRIYGYTF.

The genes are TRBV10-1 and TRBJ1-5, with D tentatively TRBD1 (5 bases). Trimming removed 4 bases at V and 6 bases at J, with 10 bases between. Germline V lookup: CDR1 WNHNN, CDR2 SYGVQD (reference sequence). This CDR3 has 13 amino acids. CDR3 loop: CASSGRGGQPQHF. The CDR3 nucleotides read TGCGCCAGCAGTGGAAGGGGCGGTCAGCCCCAGCATTTT.

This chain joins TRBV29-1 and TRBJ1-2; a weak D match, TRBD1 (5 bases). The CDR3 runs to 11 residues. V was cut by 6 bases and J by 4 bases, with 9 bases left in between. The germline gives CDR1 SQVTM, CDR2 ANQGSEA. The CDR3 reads CSVPGVYGYTF. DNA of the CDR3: TGCAGCGTCCCGGGGGTCTATGGCTACACCTTC.

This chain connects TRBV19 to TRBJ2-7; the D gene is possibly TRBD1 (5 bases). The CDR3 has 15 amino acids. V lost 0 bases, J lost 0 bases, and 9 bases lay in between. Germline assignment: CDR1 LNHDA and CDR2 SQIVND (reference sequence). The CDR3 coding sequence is TGTGCCAGTAGTATAGATGACAGAACCTCCTACGAGCAGTACTTC. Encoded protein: CASSIDDRTSYEQYF.

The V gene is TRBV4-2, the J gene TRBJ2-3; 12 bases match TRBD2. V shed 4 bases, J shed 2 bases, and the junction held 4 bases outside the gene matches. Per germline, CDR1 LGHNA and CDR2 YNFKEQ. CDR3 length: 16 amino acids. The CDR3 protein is CASSRTSGGNTDTQYF. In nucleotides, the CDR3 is TGTGCCAGCAGCCGTACTAGCGGGGGGAACACAGATACGCAGTATTTT.

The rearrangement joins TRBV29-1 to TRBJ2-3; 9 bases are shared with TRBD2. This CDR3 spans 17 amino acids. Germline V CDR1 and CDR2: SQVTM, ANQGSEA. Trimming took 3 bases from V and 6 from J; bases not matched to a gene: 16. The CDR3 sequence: CSVDGKAGSGGGDTQYF. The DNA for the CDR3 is TGCAGCGTTGATGGGAAGGCGGGTAGCGGGGGTGGTGATACGCAGTATTTT.

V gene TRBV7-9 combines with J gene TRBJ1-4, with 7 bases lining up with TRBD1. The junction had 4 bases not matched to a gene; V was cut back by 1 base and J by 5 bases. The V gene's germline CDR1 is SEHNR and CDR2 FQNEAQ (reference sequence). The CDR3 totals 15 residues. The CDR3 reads CASSLEGAQNEKLFF. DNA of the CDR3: TGTGCCAGCAGCTTAGAGGGGGCCCAAAATGAAAAACTGTTTTTT.

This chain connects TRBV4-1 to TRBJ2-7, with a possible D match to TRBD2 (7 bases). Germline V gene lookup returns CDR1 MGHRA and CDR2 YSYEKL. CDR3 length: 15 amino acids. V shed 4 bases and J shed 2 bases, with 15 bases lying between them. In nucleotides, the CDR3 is TGCGCCAGCAGCCCGCAGGGGAGGGCCACCTACGAGCAGTACTTC. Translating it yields CASSPQGRATYEQYF.

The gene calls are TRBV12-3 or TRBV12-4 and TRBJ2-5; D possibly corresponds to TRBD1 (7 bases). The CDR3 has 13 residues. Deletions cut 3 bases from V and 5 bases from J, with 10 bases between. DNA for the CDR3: TGTGCCAGCAGTTTTTCAGGGGGGGAGACCCAGTACTTC. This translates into CASSFSGGETQYF.

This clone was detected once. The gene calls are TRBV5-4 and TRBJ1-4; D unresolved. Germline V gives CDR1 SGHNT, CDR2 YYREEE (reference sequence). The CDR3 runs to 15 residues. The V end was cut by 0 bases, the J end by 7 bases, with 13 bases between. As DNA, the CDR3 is TGTGCCAGCAGCTTGGACCAAAAATCGGGTGAAAAACTGTTTTTT. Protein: CASSLDQKSGEKLFF.

CDR3 bases: TGTGCCAGCAGCTTAACCGGGTCGGCTTTCTACGAGCAGTACTTC. It specifies CASSLTGSAFYEQYF. This sequence joins TRBV11-2 and TRBJ2-7; D gene ambiguous. The CDR3 consists of 15 residues. Germline V gene sequence: CDR1 SGHAT, CDR2 FQNNGV. V lost 2 bases, J lost 3 bases, and 14 bases lay in between.